This TCR beta chain was documented in a study of blood T cell repertoires in COVID-19. Overall study context: Both acute and convalescent COVID-19 samples were obtained from the United States, Italy and Spain. The cDNA or gDNA used as material had been derived from T cells, B-cell-depleted T cells, or PBMCs.

Under the authors' procedure: For nucleated cells, counts were estimated from reference gene primer amplification. Generated by immunoSEQ multiplex PCR, the TCRdb table keeps only in-frame clones and is missing some. D and trimming were read from the DNA, whereas the V and J calls and clone size are those reported in that table. The data contain hundreds of thousands of clones, about 89% of them singletons. The source of this sequence is a man in his 60s who had recovered from COVID-19. The sequenced sample was peripheral blood.

DNA for the CDR3: TGTGCCAGCAGTTACTCATATGGGACTGGCTCCTACGAGCAGTACTTC. This codes for CASSYSYGTGSYEQYF. The chain links TRBV6-5 to TRBJ2-7; weak D call: TRBD2 (6 bases). Trimming pared 0 bases from V and 0 bases from J, leaving 12 bases between. Germline V lookup: CDR1 MNHEY, CDR2 SVGAGI. The CDR3 has 16 amino acids.